The text below deals with one TCR beta chain. What it binds is not known. Germline V gene sequence: CDR1 LNHDA, CDR2 SQIVND (reference sequence). With 8 bases removed from V and 3 bases from J, the gap between germline ends came to 10 bases. CDR3 length: 12 amino acids. The sample is drawn from a study of cytomegalovirus exposure and HLA in healthy donors. Findings of the study overall: In most subjects, TCR beta sequences reportedly gave accurate predictions of HLA-A and HLA-B alleles.

In the PCR, 60 Vbeta and 13 Jbeta primers were used. Clones were sequenced by immunoSEQ multiplex PCR, and TCRdb holds only the in-frame ones, with some missing. The table records some 150,000 clones, around 80% of them present only once. The TCR sequence derives from a woman in her twenties or thirties in good health and CMV-seropositive. Sequencing input: PBMCs. The chain couples TRBV19 to TRBJ1-1; possibly TRBD1 for D (6 bases). CDR3 protein: CASQGWDTEAFF. CDR3 DNA: TGTGCCAGTCAGGGGTGGGACACTGAAGCTTTCTTT.